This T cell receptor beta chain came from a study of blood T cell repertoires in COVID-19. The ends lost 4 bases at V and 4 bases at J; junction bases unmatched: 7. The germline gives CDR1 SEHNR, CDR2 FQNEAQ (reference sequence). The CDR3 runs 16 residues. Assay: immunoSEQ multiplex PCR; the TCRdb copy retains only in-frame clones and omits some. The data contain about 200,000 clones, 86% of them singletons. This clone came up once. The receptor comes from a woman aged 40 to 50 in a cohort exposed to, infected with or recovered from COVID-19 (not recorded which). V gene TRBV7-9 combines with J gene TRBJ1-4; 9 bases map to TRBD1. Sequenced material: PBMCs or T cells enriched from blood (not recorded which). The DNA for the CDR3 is TGTGCCAGCAGCTCCTCAACAGGGGGCTTTAATGAAAAACTGTTTTTT. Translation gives CASSSSTGGFNEKLFF.